This is a list of T cell receptor beta chains from one sample in a study of T cells in narcolepsy. Method: immunoSEQ multiplex PCR; TCRdb's copy keeps in-frame clones and lacks some. Of some 14,000 clones detected, roughly nine tenths appear once; the ten largest clones hold under 2%. Material for sequencing was CD45RA- memory CD4+ T cells from PBMCs. These receptors came from a human donor with narcolepsy. Both conserved end residues are part of each CDR3. Each record gives: CDR3 DNA, CDR3 protein, CDR3 length, J gene, clone size, V gene, D gene. A D gene is named only where the DNA matches it firmly. Not every row has a clone size; where given, it reads once, few, many or a size class.

CDR3nt: TGTGCCAGCAGGAACAGGGTCAACACTGAAGCTTTCTTT
CDR3aa: CASRNRVNTEAFF
len: 13
j_gene: TRBJ1-1
abundance: .
v_gene: TRBV28
d_gene: .

CDR3nt: TGTGCCAGCAGCTTACGAGACAGAGCCAAAAACATTCAGTACTTC
CDR3aa: CASSLRDRAKNIQYF
len: 15
j_gene: TRBJ2-4
abundance: .
v_gene: TRBV7-3
d_gene: .

CDR3nt: TGCGCCAGCAGCTTGGGATCGGGGGACGCAGTCAATGAAGCTTTCTTT
CDR3aa: CASSLGSGDAVNEAFF
len: 16
j_gene: TRBJ1-1
abundance: .
v_gene: TRBV5-1
d_gene: .

CDR3nt: TGTGCCAGCAGTGAATTTGCGGGAGAACCCCACGAGCAGTACTTC
CDR3aa: CASSEFAGEPHEQYF
len: 15
j_gene: TRBJ2-7
abundance: .
v_gene: TRBV25-1
d_gene: TRBD2

CDR3nt: TGTGCCAGCAGTGCCATTACGAGCTCCTACAATGAGCAGTTCTTC
CDR3aa: CASSAITSSYNEQFF
len: 15
j_gene: TRBJ2-1
abundance: .
v_gene: TRBV2
d_gene: .

CDR3nt: TGTGCCAGCAGCAAACCCGACGGTTGGAGTCGACAGCCCCAGCATTTT
CDR3aa: CASSKPDGWSRQPQHF
len: 16
j_gene: TRBJ1-5
abundance: .
v_gene: TRBV28
d_gene: .

CDR3nt: TGTGCCAGCAGTACAACCCAGGGGGCAACCGGGGAGCTGTTTTTT
CDR3aa: CASSTTQGATGELFF
len: 15
j_gene: TRBJ2-2
abundance: .
v_gene: TRBV5-6
d_gene: TRBD1

CDR3nt: TGTGCCAGCAATCTAGCGGGAGACTCCTACGAGCAGTACTTC
CDR3aa: CASNLAGDSYEQYF
len: 14
j_gene: TRBJ2-7
abundance: .
v_gene: TRBV5-4
d_gene: TRBD2

CDR3nt: TGTGCACCGGACAGGGCCTGTAATGAAAAACTGTTTTTT
CDR3aa: CAPDRACNEKLFF
len: 13
j_gene: TRBJ1-4
abundance: .
v_gene: TRBV30
d_gene: TRBD1

CDR3nt: TGTGCCAGTAGTACCGACAGGGGGGTAAACGAGCAGTACTTC
CDR3aa: CASSTDRGVNEQYF
len: 14
j_gene: TRBJ2-7
abundance: .
v_gene: TRBV19
d_gene: TRBD1

CDR3nt: TGTGCCAGTAGTGGCCGGACAGGGGTTGAAAAACTGTTTTTT
CDR3aa: CASSGRTGVEKLFF
len: 14
j_gene: TRBJ1-4
abundance: few
v_gene: TRBV19
d_gene: TRBD1

CDR3nt: TGTGCCAGCAGTTACGCCGGACAGGGGAACACTGAAGCTTTCTTT
CDR3aa: CASSYAGQGNTEAFF
len: 15
j_gene: TRBJ1-1
abundance: .
v_gene: TRBV6-5
d_gene: TRBD1

CDR3nt: TGTGCCAGCAGTGGGGGACTAGACTTCGAGCAGTACTTC
CDR3aa: CASSGGLDFEQYF
len: 13
j_gene: TRBJ2-7
abundance: .
v_gene: TRBV6-1
d_gene: TRBD2

CDR3nt: TGTGCCAGCACCGGGACTAGCGGGAAGTACAATGAGCAGTTCTTC
CDR3aa: CASTGTSGKYNEQFF
len: 15
j_gene: TRBJ2-1
abundance: .
v_gene: TRBV2
d_gene: TRBD2

CDR3nt: TGTGCCAGCAGTGAAAGTGAGTGGACAGGGCGGTATCAGCCCCAGCATTTT
CDR3aa: CASSESEWTGRYQPQHF
len: 17
j_gene: TRBJ1-5
abundance: .
v_gene: TRBV2
d_gene: TRBD1

CDR3nt: TGTGCCAGCAGCAAGGGACAGGGTGGGGAGGATACGCAGTATTTT
CDR3aa: CASSKGQGGEDTQYF
len: 15
j_gene: TRBJ2-3
abundance: .
v_gene: TRBV11-2
d_gene: TRBD1

CDR3nt: TGTGCCAGCAGCGGACAGGGGGCTCGGAATAATTCACCCCTCCACTTT
CDR3aa: CASSGQGARNNSPLHF
len: 16
j_gene: TRBJ1-6
abundance: .
v_gene: TRBV7-2
d_gene: TRBD1

CDR3nt: TGTGCCAGCAGGGCCCTTTTGTCTTCAGATACGCAGTATTTT
CDR3aa: CASRALLSSDTQYF
len: 14
j_gene: TRBJ2-3
abundance: .
v_gene: TRBV6-4
d_gene: .

CDR3nt: TGTGCCAGCAGCTTTTATCAGGGAGGTGAGCAGTACTTC
CDR3aa: CASSFYQGGEQYF
len: 13
j_gene: TRBJ2-7
abundance: .
v_gene: TRBV11-3
d_gene: .

CDR3nt: TGTGCCAGCAGCACGCCGGGGGTGGGTGGGGATACGCAGTATTTT
CDR3aa: CASSTPGVGGDTQYF
len: 15
j_gene: TRBJ2-3
abundance: once
v_gene: TRBV7-2
d_gene: .

CDR3nt: TGTGCCAGTAGTACCGGGACAGCGTACCAAGAGACCCAGTACTTC
CDR3aa: CASSTGTAYQETQYF
len: 15
j_gene: TRBJ2-5
abundance: .
v_gene: TRBV19
d_gene: TRBD1

CDR3nt: TGTGCCAGCAGTCCAACTCCCAACTATGGCTACACCTTC
CDR3aa: CASSPTPNYGYTF
len: 13
j_gene: TRBJ1-2
abundance: .
v_gene: TRBV7-3
d_gene: .

CDR3nt: TGTGCCACCAGCAGAGATTCAGGGTGGCTTAACGGAGAGACCCAGTACTTC
CDR3aa: CATSRDSGWLNGETQYF
len: 17
j_gene: TRBJ2-5
abundance: .
v_gene: TRBV15
d_gene: .

CDR3nt: TGTGCCAGCAGCTTGAAGATGGGGACTAGCGGGATAGGAGATACGCAGTATTTT
CDR3aa: CASSLKMGTSGIGDTQYF
len: 18
j_gene: TRBJ2-3
abundance: .
v_gene: TRBV5-4
d_gene: TRBD2

CDR3nt: TGTGCCAGCAGCCAAGATCGCGGCACCTTCTATGGCTACACCTTC
CDR3aa: CASSQDRGTFYGYTF
len: 15
j_gene: TRBJ1-2
abundance: .
v_gene: TRBV4-2
d_gene: .

CDR3nt: TGTGCCAGCAGTACCGGGGGTGAAAACATTCAGTACTTC
CDR3aa: CASSTGGENIQYF
len: 13
j_gene: TRBJ2-4
abundance: .
v_gene: TRBV6-6
d_gene: .

CDR3nt: TGCAGCGTTGGAAGAGGTGGACAGGGATCGGAGTTC
CDR3aa: CSVGRGGQGSEF
len: 12
j_gene: TRBJ1-2
abundance: .
v_gene: TRBV29-1
d_gene: TRBD1

CDR3nt: TGTGCCAGCAGCGTGACAGGGGCGAGCCCCTCAGAGACCCAGTACTTC
CDR3aa: CASSVTGASPSETQYF
len: 16
j_gene: TRBJ2-5
abundance: .
v_gene: TRBV9
d_gene: TRBD1

CDR3nt: TGTGCCGGGGGGCCTAGCGGGAGCAAATACGAGCAGTACTTC
CDR3aa: CAGGPSGSKYEQYF
len: 14
j_gene: TRBJ2-7
abundance: few
v_gene: TRBV28
d_gene: TRBD2

CDR3nt: TGTGCCAGCAGCCAATTCGGTTTAGTTGGGGGGTCCTATGGCTACACCTTC
CDR3aa: CASSQFGLVGGSYGYTF
len: 17
j_gene: TRBJ1-2
abundance: few
v_gene: TRBV28
d_gene: .

CDR3nt: TGTGCCAGCAGCTTTCAAGGACTAGCGGGGGCCCGGGGGGGCACAGATACGCAGTATTTT
CDR3aa: CASSFQGLAGARGGTDTQYF
len: 20
j_gene: TRBJ2-3
abundance: .
v_gene: TRBV13
d_gene: TRBD2

CDR3nt: TGTGCCAGCAGTCTTGTCTCGTTCCCCGGGACTAGCGGCTCGCGGAACACCGGGGAGCTGTTTTTT
CDR3aa: CASSLVSFPGTSGSRNTGELFF
len: 22
j_gene: TRBJ2-2
abundance: .
v_gene: TRBV28
d_gene: TRBD2

CDR3nt: TGCGCCAGCAGCCAAGTGGATTTTATAGGGGGGGCCTACGGGCAGTACTTC
CDR3aa: CASSQVDFIGGAYGQYF
len: 17
j_gene: TRBJ2-5
abundance: .
v_gene: TRBV4-1
d_gene: .

CDR3nt: TGTGCCAGCAGCTCGGGACTAGCGGGAGGTCTTAGCACAGATACGCAGTATTTT
CDR3aa: CASSSGLAGGLSTDTQYF
len: 18
j_gene: TRBJ2-3
abundance: .
v_gene: TRBV5-4
d_gene: TRBD2

CDR3nt: TGCGCCAGCAGCCCAAGGACTAGCGGGCTCGCGAACACCGGGGAGCTGTTTTTT
CDR3aa: CASSPRTSGLANTGELFF
len: 18
j_gene: TRBJ2-2
abundance: .
v_gene: TRBV5-1
d_gene: TRBD2

CDR3nt: TGTGCCAGCAGTGAGGGGGCGACCCGAGAGACCCAGTACTTC
CDR3aa: CASSEGATRETQYF
len: 14
j_gene: TRBJ2-5
abundance: .
v_gene: TRBV2
d_gene: .

CDR3nt: TGTGCCAGCAGCCAACGACAGAGGAACACTGAAGCTTTCTTT
CDR3aa: CASSQRQRNTEAFF
len: 14
j_gene: TRBJ1-1
abundance: .
v_gene: TRBV14
d_gene: .

CDR3nt: TGTGCCAGCTCACCACCGACAGGAGGCAGAGGAAAAGAGCAGTACTTC
CDR3aa: CASSPPTGGRGKEQYF
len: 16
j_gene: TRBJ2-5
abundance: .
v_gene: TRBV18
d_gene: .

CDR3nt: TGTGCCAGCACCGGACAGGAAACCTACGAGCAGTACTTC
CDR3aa: CASTGQETYEQYF
len: 13
j_gene: TRBJ2-7
abundance: .
v_gene: TRBV25-1
d_gene: TRBD1

CDR3nt: TGTGCCAGCAGAAAAGCGGGACTAGCGGGAGGAAGGGGGCAGTTCTTC
CDR3aa: CASRKAGLAGGRGQFF
len: 16
j_gene: TRBJ2-1
abundance: .
v_gene: TRBV27
d_gene: TRBD2

CDR3nt: TGTGCCACCACCCGGACTAGCGATAGCACAGATACGCAGTATTTT
CDR3aa: CATTRTSDSTDTQYF
len: 15
j_gene: TRBJ2-3
abundance: once
v_gene: TRBV15
d_gene: TRBD2

CDR3nt: TGTGCCATCAGTGATGGACAGGCGGATGAGCAGTTCTTC
CDR3aa: CAISDGQADEQFF
len: 13
j_gene: TRBJ2-1
abundance: .
v_gene: TRBV10-3
d_gene: TRBD1

CDR3nt: TGTGCCAGCAGCTTAGGTCCCCCGGGAGGAGGTGAGACCCAGTACTTC
CDR3aa: CASSLGPPGGGETQYF
len: 16
j_gene: TRBJ2-5
abundance: .
v_gene: TRBV7-2
d_gene: TRBD2

CDR3nt: TGTGCCAGCAGCTTAGATAGACAGATCTATGGCTACACCTTC
CDR3aa: CASSLDRQIYGYTF
len: 14
j_gene: TRBJ1-2
abundance: few
v_gene: TRBV7-8
d_gene: .

CDR3nt: TGTGCCAGCAGTGAAGCGCTAGCGGGCAGCTCCTACGAGCAGTACTTC
CDR3aa: CASSEALAGSSYEQYF
len: 16
j_gene: TRBJ2-7
abundance: .
v_gene: TRBV6-1
d_gene: TRBD2

CDR3nt: TGTGCCAGTAGTAGGAGTAGCGGGAGCACAGATACGCAGTATTTT
CDR3aa: CASSRSSGSTDTQYF
len: 15
j_gene: TRBJ2-3
abundance: .
v_gene: TRBV19
d_gene: TRBD2

CDR3nt: TGTGCCAGCAGCTCCTCGACAGGGGGGTTTGGCTACACCTTC
CDR3aa: CASSSSTGGFGYTF
len: 14
j_gene: TRBJ1-2
abundance: .
v_gene: TRBV7-2
d_gene: TRBD1

CDR3nt: TGTGCCAGCAGTCAGGGAGTAGGGGGAACCTACGAGCAGTACTTC
CDR3aa: CASSQGVGGTYEQYF
len: 15
j_gene: TRBJ2-7
abundance: few
v_gene: TRBV7-2
d_gene: .

CDR3nt: TGTGCCAGCAGCGTAACGCCGACAGGAACCTACGAGCAGTACTTC
CDR3aa: CASSVTPTGTYEQYF
len: 15
j_gene: TRBJ2-7
abundance: .
v_gene: TRBV9
d_gene: .

CDR3nt: TGTGCCAGCTCACCGAACGGTCTCATGAACACTGAAGCTTTCTTT
CDR3aa: CASSPNGLMNTEAFF
len: 15
j_gene: TRBJ1-1
abundance: .
v_gene: TRBV18
d_gene: .

CDR3nt: TGTGCCAGCAGCTTTGGTACATACAATGAGCAGTTCTTC
CDR3aa: CASSFGTYNEQFF
len: 13
j_gene: TRBJ2-1
abundance: .
v_gene: TRBV7-3
d_gene: .

CDR3nt: TGTGCCTGGAGTACGGGACAGGGATATGGCTACACCTTC
CDR3aa: CAWSTGQGYGYTF
len: 13
j_gene: TRBJ1-2
abundance: few
v_gene: TRBV30
d_gene: TRBD1

CDR3nt: TGTGCCAGCAGCCGGACTAGCGGGACGAACAATGAGCAGTTCTTC
CDR3aa: CASSRTSGTNNEQFF
len: 15
j_gene: TRBJ2-1
abundance: .
v_gene: TRBV7-2
d_gene: TRBD2

CDR3nt: TGTGCCAGCAGTTACTCTCAGTTTGGCAGGGTATACGAGCAGTACTTC
CDR3aa: CASSYSQFGRVYEQYF
len: 16
j_gene: TRBJ2-7
abundance: .
v_gene: TRBV6-5
d_gene: .

CDR3nt: TGTGCCAGCAGCTTAAGGGGGGGCGGGACTAGCGGATACGAGCAGTACTTC
CDR3aa: CASSLRGGGTSGYEQYF
len: 17
j_gene: TRBJ2-7
abundance: .
v_gene: TRBV7-2
d_gene: TRBD2

CDR3nt: TGTGCCAGCAGTAGGAGAGAAGAAGCTTTCTTT
CDR3aa: CASSRREEAFF
len: 11
j_gene: TRBJ1-1
abundance: .
v_gene: TRBV25-1
d_gene: .

CDR3nt: TGTGCCAGCAGCCAGGGACAGGGAAACACTGAAGCTTTCTTT
CDR3aa: CASSQGQGNTEAFF
len: 14
j_gene: TRBJ1-1
abundance: .
v_gene: TRBV16
d_gene: TRBD1

CDR3nt: TGTGCCAGCAGCTTAGTCACCGCTAGGGGAACAGATACGCAGTATTTT
CDR3aa: CASSLVTARGTDTQYF
len: 16
j_gene: TRBJ2-3
abundance: .
v_gene: TRBV7-8
d_gene: .

CDR3nt: TGCGCCAGCAGCTACCGACAAAACACTGAAGCTTTCTTT
CDR3aa: CASSYRQNTEAFF
len: 13
j_gene: TRBJ1-1
abundance: .
v_gene: TRBV5-1
d_gene: .